The 23 T cell receptor beta chains presented below share a single source sample, sequenced in a study of T cells after somatic rescue of genetic block. Sequencing used immunoSEQ multiplex PCR; TCRdb keeps in-frame clones, though not all of them. The sample shows roughly 14,000 clones, roughly two thirds of them seen only once. The sample was peripheral blood mononuclear cells (PBMCs). The receptors stem from a boy between 10 and 17 years old.

The chain combines TRBV5-1 with TRBJ2-3; D might be TRBD2 (5 bases). V was shortened by 4 bases and J by 3 bases, with 9 bases between the two germline ends. The CDR3 totals 13 residues. The germline gives CDR1 SGHRS, CDR2 YFSETQ. CDR3 protein: CASSQDFTDTQYF. For the CDR3, the DNA is TGCGCCAGCAGCCAGGACTTTACAGATACGCAGTATTTT.

The V gene is TRBV28, the J gene TRBJ2-1; D perhaps matches TRBD1 (5 bases). The CDR3 covers 14 residues. Germline V gene data show CDR1 as MDHEN and CDR2 as SYDVKM. V lost 2 bases, J lost 5 bases, and 10 bases lay in between. This CDR3 is CASSLGAVNNEQFF. CDR3 in DNA: TGTGCCAGCAGTTTAGGGGCGGTTAACAATGAGCAGTTCTTC.

This chain uses TRBV6-5 with TRBJ1-2, with D perhaps TRBD1 (5 bases). Looked up from germline, CDR1 is MNHEY and CDR2 is SVGAGI. Trimming took off 2 bases at V and 10 bases at J, with 17 bases between the two ends. This CDR3 has 14 residues. The CDR3 nucleotides read TGTGCCAGCAGTTACGGCCACGGGGCCCTAGACTACACCTTC. Protein product: CASSYGHGALDYTF.

The CDR3, as DNA: TGTGCCAGCAGCCAGAGTGGTTATATCACCGGGGAGCTGTTTTTT. This sequence encodes CASSQSGYITGELFF. This rearrangement joins TRBV6-5 to TRBJ2-2; D remains ambiguous. The germline gives CDR1 MNHEY, CDR2 SVGAGI. With 6 bases removed from V and 4 bases from J, the gap between germline ends came to 15 bases. The CDR3 runs 15 residues.

The CDR3 protein is CASSQQRRTSGDRYEQYF. In nucleotides, the CDR3 is TGTGCCAGCAGCCAACAACGGAGGACTAGCGGGGACCGCTACGAGCAGTACTTC. The rearrangement uses TRBV14 and TRBJ2-5, with 12 positions matching TRBD2. The closer fit of TRBJ2-7 to the DNA end suggests the J call may be wrong. The CDR3 is 18 amino acids. Germline V gene data show CDR1 as SGHDN and CDR2 as FVKESK.

The gene calls are TRBV28 and TRBJ1-1; D not resolved. CDR1 MDHEN and CDR2 SYDVKM come from the germline V gene. The germline V and J ends were trimmed by 7 bases and 4 bases, with 19 bases remaining between them. The CDR3 is 15 amino acids. CDR3 in amino acids: CASTNQLPLSTEAFF. As DNA, the CDR3 is TGTGCCAGCACCAACCAATTACCCCTGAGCACTGAAGCTTTCTTT. The full variable domain, its missing parts supplied by reference TRBV28 and TRBJ1-1, is DVKVTQSSRYLVKRTGEKVFLECVQDMDHENMFWYRQDPGLGLRLIYFSYDVKMKEKGDIPEGYSVSREKKERFSLILESASTNQTSMYLCASTNQLPLSTEAFFGQGTRLTVV.

This clone was counted only a few times. This chain uses TRBV11-3 with TRBJ2-3, with 8 bases aligning to TRBD1. CDR3 size: 14 residues. J lost 6 bases, V lost 5 bases, and 7 bases had no gene match. CDR1 is SGHNT and CDR2 is YENEEA in the germline V gene. The CDR3 DNA reads TGTGCCAGCAGCCCGGACAGGGCGTGGGATACGCAGTATTTT. Its protein is CASSPDRAWDTQYF.

The V gene is TRBV5-1, the J gene TRBJ1-3; D gene ambiguous. This CDR3 is 16 amino acids long. V lost 4 bases, J lost 4 bases, and 18 bases lay in between. The germline gives CDR1 SGHRS, CDR2 YFSETQ. The CDR3 loop is CASSPGPEVTGNTIYF. The CDR3 DNA sequence: TGCGCCAGCAGCCCTGGACCAGAGGTGACGGGAAACACCATATATTTT.

By share, this clone ranks as medium-sized. This chain joins TRBV18 and TRBJ2-7; weak D call: TRBD1 (6 bases). The V end lost 3 bases, the J end lost 6 bases, and 9 bases lay between the germline ends. CDR3 length: 12 amino acids. Germline V gives CDR1 KGHSH, CDR2 LQKENI. This CDR3 is CASSPNRVEQYF. CDR3 coding DNA: TGTGCCAGCTCACCGAACAGGGTCGAGCAGTACTTC.

The chain joins TRBV30 to TRBJ2-6; TRBD1 aligns across 9 bases. Germline V gene sequence: CDR1 GTSNPN, CDR2 SVGIG (reference sequence). The CDR3 runs to 20 residues. Germline trimming cut 5 bases from V and 4 bases from J; bases unmatched to any gene: 21. CDR3 amino acids: CAWGRPDRGSFLTGANVLTF. CDR3 bases: TGTGCCTGGGGGAGGCCGGACAGGGGATCATTCTTGACAGGGGCCAACGTCCTGACTTTC.

This clone came up once. J is TRBJ2-5 and V is TRBV29-1; the D is unclear. V gave up 2 bases and J gave up 1 base, with 8 bases separating them. Per germline, CDR1 SQVTM and CDR2 ANQGSEA. The CDR3 covers 13 residues. Here the CDR3 reads CSVEKGFQETQYF. The CDR3 nucleotides read TGCAGCGTTGAAAAAGGTTTCCAAGAGACCCAGTACTTC.

The V gene is TRBV10-3, the J gene TRBJ1-2, with TRBD1 identical over 7 bases. Trimming cost V 4 bases and J 2 bases; bases outside gene matches: 13. This CDR3 has 17 residues. Germline V CDR1 and CDR2: ENHRY, SYGVKD. CDR3 nucleotides: TGTGCCATCAGTGCCCTCAAGAGAAAGGGACAGAACTATGGCTACACCTTC. Its protein is CAISALKRKGQNYGYTF.

The chain couples TRBV27 to TRBJ2-1; 9 nucleotides agree with TRBD1. This CDR3 contains 15 residues. The junction had 7 bases not matched to a gene; V was cut back by 5 bases and J by 5 bases. Germline V gene sequence: CDR1 MNHEY, CDR2 SMNVEV (reference sequence). In DNA form, the CDR3 reads TGTGCCAGCAGTCCCTACAGGGGGCGCGACAATGAGCAGTTCTTC. It specifies CASSPYRGRDNEQFF.

This clone was picked up a small number of times. The chain has TRBV5-1 and TRBJ2-6; 13 bases line up with TRBD2. The junction had 4 bases not matched to a gene; V was cut back by 1 base and J by 0 bases. This CDR3 spans 19 amino acids. CDR1 and CDR2 (germline): SGHRS, YFSETQ. The CDR3 spells CASSLLLAGGPSGANVLTF. DNA of the CDR3: TGCGCCAGCAGCTTGTTACTAGCGGGAGGGCCCTCTGGGGCCAACGTCCTGACTTTC.

CDR3 sequence reads: CASSPTSLGPGETQYF. The CDR3 nucleotides read TGTGCCAGCAGCCCTACCTCACTAGGGCCGGGAGAGACCCAGTACTTC. This chain joins TRBV7-2 and TRBJ2-5, with a weak D call TRBD2 (5 bases). The CDR3 extends over 16 amino acids. Trimming removed 5 bases at V and 4 bases at J, with 20 bases between. Germline values: CDR1 SGHTA, CDR2 FQGNSA.

In this sample, this clone turned up a few times. This chain joins TRBV28 and TRBJ2-7; TRBD2 matches 7 bases. Looked up from germline, CDR1 is MDHEN and CDR2 is SYDVKM. The V gene end was trimmed by 4 bases and the J gene end by 2 bases; junction bases not matched to a gene: 11. The CDR3 has 16 residues. CDR3 coding DNA: TGTGCCAGCAGTTCCCCTTATGGCGGGAGAGCCTACGAGCAGTACTTC. It yields the protein CASSSPYGGRAYEQYF.

The chain has TRBV10-3 and TRBJ1-1; D remains unclear. V was shortened by 4 bases and J by 1 base, with 19 bases between the two germline ends. This CDR3 contains 17 residues. Per germline, CDR1 ENHRY and CDR2 SYGVKD. CDR3 in DNA: TGTGCCATCAGTGTCCCGGGTACAAAGTGGGAGAACACTGAAGCTTTCTTT. Its translation: CAISVPGTKWENTEAFF.

V gene TRBV19 combines with J gene TRBJ1-4, with D tentatively TRBD1 (6 bases). Deletions cut 5 bases from V and 2 bases from J, with 12 bases between. This CDR3 is 15 amino acids long. The germline CDR1 and CDR2 sequences are LNHDA and SQIVND (reference sequence). CDR3 nucleotide sequence: TGTGCCAGTAGTCTACAGGGTAATACTAATGAAAAACTGTTTTTT. Residues: CASSLQGNTNEKLFF.

This clone came up a few times. V gene TRBV6-6 combines with J gene TRBJ1-4, with D uncertain. The CDR3 length is 12 residues. The germline CDR1 and CDR2 sequences are MNHNY and SVGAGI (reference sequence). The V end lost 6 bases, the J end lost 8 bases, and 10 bases lay between the germline ends. The CDR3 DNA is TGTGCCAGCAGCCTAGCTACAGAAAAACTGTTTTTT. It specifies CASSLATEKLFF.

This chain uses TRBV27 with TRBJ2-1, with TRBD2 matching 12 bases. The J segment lost 7 bases and the V segment lost 1 base, leaving 5 bases of the junction unmatched. This CDR3 region has 16 residues. CDR1 and CDR2 (germline): MNHEY, SMNVEV (reference sequence). The CDR3: CASSLFLAGGRNEQFF. CDR3 nucleotides: TGTGCCAGCAGTTTATTCCTAGCGGGGGGGCGAAATGAGCAGTTCTTC.

The CDR3 nucleotides read TGTGCCAGCAGCTTAGCGGGAGTCAGGTATGAGCAGTTCTTC. This gives the protein CASSLAGVRYEQFF. V gene TRBV7-9 combines with J gene TRBJ2-1, with D tentatively TRBD2 (5 bases). Trimming stripped 0 bases from V and 8 bases from J, with 11 bases between. In germline, CDR1 is SEHNR, CDR2 FQNEAQ (reference sequence). This CDR3 region has 14 residues.

The CDR3 protein is CAIRRGVDSNEKLFF. The CDR3 DNA follows: TGTGCCATCAGGAGGGGGGTGGATTCTAATGAAAAACTGTTTTTT. V gene TRBV10-3 combines with J gene TRBJ1-4; possibly TRBD1 for D (6 bases). Between the trimmed V and J ends, which lost 6 bases and 3 bases, there was a span of 14 bases. The CDR3 covers 15 residues. Germline V gene sequence: CDR1 ENHRY, CDR2 SYGVKD.

This chain links TRBV19 with TRBJ2-3; D is uncertain. The CDR3 is 17 residues long. Trimming cost V 4 bases and J 8 bases, with 25 bases left between them. Per germline, CDR1 LNHDA and CDR2 SQIVND (reference sequence). CDR3 nucleotides: TGTGCCAGTAGTAGGGAAGGCCCAAGGGTCTTATCCCTTACGCAGTATTTT. Its protein product is CASSREGPRVLSLTQYF.